This TCR beta chain was identified in a study of CD8 T cells in Susac syndrome. V shed 6 bases, J shed 2 bases, and the junction held 4 bases outside the gene matches. CDR1 is MNHEY, CDR2 SMNVEV, per germline (reference sequence). CDR3 length: 15 residues. Reverse transcription of roughly 0.5 to 1 ug RNA was performed with random hexamers. TCRdb reprocessed the immunoSEQ multiplex PCR reads with MiXCR, giving one entry per CDR3 protein. The sample includes under 200,000 distinct CDR3 sequences, 90% to 95% of them seen just once. The origin of this receptor is a human donor with Susac syndrome. The chain has TRBV27 and TRBJ2-1; 10 bases agree with TRBD2. Sequenced material: CD4+ T cells from PBMCs. In DNA, the CDR3 is TGTGCCAGCAGAAGACTAGCGGGCCCCTACAATGAGCAGTTCTTC. Translating it yields CASRRLAGPYNEQFF.